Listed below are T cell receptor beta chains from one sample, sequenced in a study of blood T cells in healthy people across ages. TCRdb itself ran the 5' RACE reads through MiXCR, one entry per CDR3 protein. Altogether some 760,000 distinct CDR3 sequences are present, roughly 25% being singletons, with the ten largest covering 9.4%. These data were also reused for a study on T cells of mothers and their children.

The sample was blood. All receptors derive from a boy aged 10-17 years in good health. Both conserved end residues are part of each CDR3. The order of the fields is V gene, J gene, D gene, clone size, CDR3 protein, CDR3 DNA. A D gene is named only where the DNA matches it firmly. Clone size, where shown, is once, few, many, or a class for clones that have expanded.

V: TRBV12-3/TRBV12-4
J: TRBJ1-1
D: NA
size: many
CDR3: CASRRETEAFF
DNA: TGTGCCAGCCGGAGGGAAACTGAAGCTTTCTTT

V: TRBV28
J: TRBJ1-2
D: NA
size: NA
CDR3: CASRSGDVYGYTF
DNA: TGTGCCAGCAGATCAGGGGACGTCTATGGCTACACCTTC

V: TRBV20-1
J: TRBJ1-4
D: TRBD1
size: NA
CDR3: CSTRAGQGKAGGEKLFF
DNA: TGCAGTACTAGAGCTGGACAGGGAAAAGCCGGTGGTGAAAAACTGTTTTTT

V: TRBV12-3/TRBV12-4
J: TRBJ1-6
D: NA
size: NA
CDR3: CASSLGGVALSPLHF
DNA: TGTGCCAGCAGTCTAGGGGGAGTGGCCTTATCACCCCTCCACTTT

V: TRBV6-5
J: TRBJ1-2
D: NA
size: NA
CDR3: CASSYGQGMVGYTF
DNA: TGTGCCAGCAGTTATGGGCAGGGGATGGTCGGCTACACCTTC

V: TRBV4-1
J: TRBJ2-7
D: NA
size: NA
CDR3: CASSQYTGSTDHSYEQYF
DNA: TGCGCCAGCAGCCAATATACTGGGTCGACGGACCACTCTTACGAGCAGTACTTC

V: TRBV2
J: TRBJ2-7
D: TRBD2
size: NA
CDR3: CASRTPGTRSDEQYF
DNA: TGTGCCAGCAGAACACCCGGGACTAGAAGCGACGAGCAGTACTTC

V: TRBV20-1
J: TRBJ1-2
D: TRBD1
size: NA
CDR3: CSASQGAARSDYTF
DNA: TGCAGTGCTAGTCAGGGGGCCGCCCGGAGTGACTACACCTTC

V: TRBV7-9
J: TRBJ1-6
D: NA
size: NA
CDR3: CASSPTQGDSPLHF
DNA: TGTGCCAGCAGCCCGACACAGGGCGATTCACCCCTCCACTTT

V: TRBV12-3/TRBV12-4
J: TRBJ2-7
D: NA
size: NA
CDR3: CASSLETGSKQYF
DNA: TGTGCCAGCAGTTTAGAGACAGGCTCAAAGCAGTACTTC

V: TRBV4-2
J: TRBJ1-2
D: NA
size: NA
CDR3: CASSQDGIGGAPYGYTF
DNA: TGTGCCAGCAGCCAAGACGGGATTGGGGGGGCGCCTTATGGCTACACCTTC

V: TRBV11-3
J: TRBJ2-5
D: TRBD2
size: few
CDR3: CASSLGSLAGVETQYF
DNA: TGTGCCAGCAGCTTGGGATCACTAGCGGGAGTTGAGACCCAGTACTTC